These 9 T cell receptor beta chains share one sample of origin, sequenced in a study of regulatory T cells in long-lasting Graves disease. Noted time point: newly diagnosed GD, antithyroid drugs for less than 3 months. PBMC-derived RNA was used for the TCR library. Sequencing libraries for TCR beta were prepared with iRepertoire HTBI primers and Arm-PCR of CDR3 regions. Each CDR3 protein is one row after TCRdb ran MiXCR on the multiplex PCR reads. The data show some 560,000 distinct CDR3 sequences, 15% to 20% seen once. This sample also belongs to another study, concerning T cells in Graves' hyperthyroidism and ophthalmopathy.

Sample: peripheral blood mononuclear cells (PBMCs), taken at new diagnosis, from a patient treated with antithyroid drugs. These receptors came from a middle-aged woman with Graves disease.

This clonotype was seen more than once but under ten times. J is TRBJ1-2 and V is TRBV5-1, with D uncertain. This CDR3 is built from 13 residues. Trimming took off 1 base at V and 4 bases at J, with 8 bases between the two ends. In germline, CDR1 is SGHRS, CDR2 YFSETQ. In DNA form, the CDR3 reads TGCGCCAGCAGCTTGCCCGAGGTCTATGGCTACACCTTC. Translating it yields CASSLPEVYGYTF. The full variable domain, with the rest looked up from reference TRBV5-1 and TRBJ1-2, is KAGVTQTPRYLIKTRGQQVTLSCSPISGHRSVSWYQQTPGQGLQFLFEYFSETQRNKGNFPGRFSGRQFSNSRSEMNVSTLELGDSALYLCASSLPEVYGYTFGSGTRLTVV.

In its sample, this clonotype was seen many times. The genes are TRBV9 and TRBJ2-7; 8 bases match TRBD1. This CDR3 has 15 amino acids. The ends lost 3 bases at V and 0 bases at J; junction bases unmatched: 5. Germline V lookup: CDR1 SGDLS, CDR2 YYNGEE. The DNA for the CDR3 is TGTGCCAGCAGCGGACCCGGGACAGGCTCCTACGAGCAGTACTTC. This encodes CASSGPGTGSYEQYF.

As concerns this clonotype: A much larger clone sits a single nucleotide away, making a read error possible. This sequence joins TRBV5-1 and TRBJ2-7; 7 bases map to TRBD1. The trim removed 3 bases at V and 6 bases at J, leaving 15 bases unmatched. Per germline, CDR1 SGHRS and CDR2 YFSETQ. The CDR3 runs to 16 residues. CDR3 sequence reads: CASSSPGGEGAGEQYF. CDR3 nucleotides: TGCGCCAGCAGCTCTCCTGGTGGCGAGGGGGCAGGCGAGCAGTACTTC. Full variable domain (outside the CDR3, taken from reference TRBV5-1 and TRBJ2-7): KAGVTQTPRYLIKTRGQQVTLSCSPISGHRSVSWYQQTPGQGLQFLFEYFSETQRNKGNFPGRFSGRQFSNSRSEMNVSTLELGDSALYLCASSSPGGEGAGEQYFGPGTRLTVT.

Here the CDR3 DNA reads TGTGCCAGCAGCTTGATACAGGGGACTTATCCCCAGCATTTT. Translation: CASSLIQGTYPQHF. The genes are TRBV7-2 and TRBJ1-5; 7 bases align to TRBD1. CDR3 length: 14 residues. Unmatched junction bases numbered 9, after V lost 3 bases and J lost 10 bases. CDR1 and CDR2 from the germline V gene are SGHTA and FQGNSA.

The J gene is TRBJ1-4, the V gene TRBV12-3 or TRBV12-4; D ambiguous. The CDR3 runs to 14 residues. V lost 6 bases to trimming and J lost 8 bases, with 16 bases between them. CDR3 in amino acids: CASRGPTKGEKLFF. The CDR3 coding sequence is TGTGCCAGCAGAGGGCCCACGAAGGGCGAAAAACTGTTTTTT.

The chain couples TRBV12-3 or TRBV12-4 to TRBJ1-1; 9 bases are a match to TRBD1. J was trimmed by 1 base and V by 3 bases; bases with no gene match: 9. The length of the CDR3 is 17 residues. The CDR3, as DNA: TGTGCCAGCAGTTTGAGCCACAGGGGGCTGCAGAACACTGAAGCTTTCTTT. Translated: CASSLSHRGLQNTEAFF.

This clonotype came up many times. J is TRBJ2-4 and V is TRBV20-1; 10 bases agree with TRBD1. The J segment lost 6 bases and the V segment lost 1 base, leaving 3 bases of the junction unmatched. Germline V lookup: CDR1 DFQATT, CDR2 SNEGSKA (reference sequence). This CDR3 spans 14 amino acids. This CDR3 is CSARGDRGGNIQYF. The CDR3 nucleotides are TGCAGTGCTAGAGGGGACAGGGGTGGAAACATTCAGTACTTC.

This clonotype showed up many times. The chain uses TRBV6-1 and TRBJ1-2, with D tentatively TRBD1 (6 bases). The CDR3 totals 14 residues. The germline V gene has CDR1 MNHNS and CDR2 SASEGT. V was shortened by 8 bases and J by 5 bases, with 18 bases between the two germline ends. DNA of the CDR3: TGTGCCAGCTTGAACCTGGGACAAGGGTATGGCTACACCTTC. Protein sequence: CASLNLGQGYGYTF.

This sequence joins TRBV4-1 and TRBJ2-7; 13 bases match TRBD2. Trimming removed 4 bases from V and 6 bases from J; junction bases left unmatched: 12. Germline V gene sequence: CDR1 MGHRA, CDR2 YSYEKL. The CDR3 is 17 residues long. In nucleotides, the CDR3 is TGCGCCAGCAGCCCAAAACTAGCGGGGGGGCCGGTCGGCGAGCAGTACTTC. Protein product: CASSPKLAGGPVGEQYF.